This T cell receptor beta chain was retrieved from a study of cytomegalovirus exposure and HLA in healthy donors. Whole-study context: Early release data held about 92 million unique TCRs from HLA-typed donors.

Germline V CDR1 and CDR2: SGHKS, YYEKEE (reference sequence). The ends were cut back, 0 bases at V and 5 bases at J, with 18 bases in the middle. This CDR3 is built from 17 residues. With regard to this clone: Antigen unknown.

Overall study findings and caveats: In a later analysis, across HLA loci, associated TCR counts were highest for DRB1, lowest for HLA-C. Three CMV-associated chains were confirmed in vitro to be specific for CMV antigens.

The PCR used 60 Vbeta and 13 Jbeta primers. Measured with immunoSEQ multiplex PCR; TCRdb has only the in-frame clones, and not every one. The sample carries roughly 130,000 clones, around 80% recorded once. This sequence joins TRBV5-5 and TRBJ2-1; D may be TRBD1 (6 bases). Sequences were obtained from PBMCs. The TCR sequence derives from a young woman in good health and CMV-seropositive. The CDR3 nucleotides are TGTGCCAGCAGCTTGGAGGTTCTACAGGGTCGTGACAATGAGCAGTTCTTC. Protein sequence: CASSLEVLQGRDNEQFF.